This entry describes one T cell receptor (beta chain). Its binding antigen is unknown. Base qualities are not recorded, but no much larger clone differs from it by a single base. The junction shows trimming of 3 bases on V and 6 bases on J, plus 23 bases between the germline ends. Including the terminal cysteine and phenylalanine, the CDR3 comprises 17 residues. Of all the DNA, just the CDR3 is kept, 51 bases in frame from base 1. Looking up the germline V gene (reference sequence) yields CDR1 SEHNR and CDR2 FQNEAQ. All of the isolated RNA was reverse transcribed with the High Capacity cDNA Reverse Transcription Kit, so expressed TCRB transcripts were sequenced. Deep immunoSEQ sequencing was applied to naive, central memory and regulatory T cell samples, giving an average of around 3.8 million total reads per sample. Sorted cells were lysed in RLT buffer and RNA was extracted with DNase-treated RNeasy Micro or Mini kits, depending on cell number. To prevent cross-contamination, every cell subset was processed on its own, while patient and healthy donor samples were processed together. The immunoSEQ multiplex PCR was used to amplify TCRB sequences from cDNA, yielding 87-bp fragments that span the CDR3 region. Sequencing of the amplicons was done on the Illumina HiSeq platform. Under the source paper's analysis protocol: Synthetic template baselines were used to correct PCR bias computationally, reads within Hamming distance 2 were collapsed, and singletons that could not be merged were discarded. Reads were aligned against IMGT so that V, D and J genes, CDR3 length and insertions or deletions at six rearrangement sites could be assigned. Clonotype counts were normalized to sorted cell number within each subset before computing true diversity and Gini coefficients with the tcR R package. Repertoire sharing was quantified using the overlap coefficient calculated on TCRB nucleotide sequences. Out-of-frame TCRB sequences from naive cells were analyzed as a proxy for the pre-selection repertoire. TCRdb carries this immuneACCESS record with in-frame sequences only. Its versions omit some clonotypes, under half of them owing to an unresolved V gene in the studies checked, with the rest unexplained. The V and J calls and clone size come from that table; D and trimming were worked out from the DNA. The sample data list under 500,000 clones, and approximately 31% of these were observed just once. 0.06% to 0.07% of the sample is in the top ten clones.

The sample is drawn from a study of beta chain features in type 1 diabetes listed by TCRdb under 2018. Study-level background: Mean age, gender distribution, total cell number and subset yield did not differ between patients and healthy donors. A total of roughly 98,000,000 sorted cells were examined across all samples, and RNA yield correlated strongly with the number of cells per subset. The study compared TCRB repertoires of sorted circulating CD4+ T cell subsets between recently diagnosed type 1 diabetes patients and matched healthy donors. Regulatory and stem cell-like memory subsets were isolated from only 8 patients and about eight healthy donors, whereas naive and central memory subsets came from all 28 donors.

Summary of the overall study and its limitations: Naive, central memory and regulatory TCRB repertoires appeared more similar among patients than among healthy donors. PCR might favor shorter templates, but patient and control samples were amplified and corrected together, so any skew would affect both groups equally. Because cDNA was sequenced instead of genomic DNA, activated cells with high expression could be over-represented, although the groups did not differ in activation or CD3 levels. Patients with type 1 diabetes made fewer insertions and deleted more nucleotides at VDJ recombination sites, implying thymic rearrangement abnormalities. In all four CD4+ subsets, TCRB CDR3 length was moderately but significantly shorter in type 1 diabetes patients. Because the HLA sub-analyses included only small numbers of individuals, any influence of HLA type on TCRB rearrangement was left unresolved.

A single peripheral blood draw of about 120 mL on average was collected from each donor into heparinised tubes. Using a panel that included CD45RO, CCR7, CD25, CD127, CD95 and CD27, naive, central memory, regulatory and stem cell-like memory CD4+ T cells were sorted on a BD FACSAria II. Purity was above 95% for every sorted population. PBMCs were isolated immediately by Lymphoprep density gradient centrifugation and stained directly without culture. To minimize batch effects, samples were stained and sorted in pairs, one healthy donor with one patient per experiment. Rearrangement joined TRBV7-9 to TRBJ1-2; matching of 6 bases hints at TRBD1 as the D gene. Sequencing used naive CD4+ T cells from blood. This specimen's cell subset or site label, interpreted: true naive CD4+ T cells. The receptor comes from a man aged 18 to 35 in good health. For the CDR3, the sequence is CASSFLAYREGLHGYTF. The DNA is TGTGCCAGCAGCTTCTTGGCTTACAGGGAAGGTTTGCATGGCTACACCTTC.